Listed here are 22 T cell receptor beta chains from one sample, sequenced in a study of cytomegalovirus exposure and HLA in healthy donors. Profiled with immunoSEQ multiplex PCR; TCRdb holds only in-frame clones, not every one. The data contain about 190,000 clones, around 84% of them singletons. Sequenced sample: PBMCs. The receptors stem from a man between 18 and 35 years old in good health and CMV-seropositive.

The V gene is TRBV21-1, the J gene TRBJ1-3. TRBV21-1 is listed as a pseudogene. The CDR3 totals 15 residues. CDR3: CASSPPRRLGNTIYF. CDR3 coding DNA: TGTGCCAGCAGCCCCCCGCGTCGATTGGGAAACACCATATATTTT.

The chain is built from TRBV5-1 and TRBJ2-5; maybe TRBD1 (6 bases). The CDR3 consists of 14 residues. Germline V gene data show CDR1 as SGHRS and CDR2 as YFSETQ. V lost 1 base and J 3 bases, leaving 10 bases between the germline ends. The CDR3 sequence: CASSLISGEETQYF. As DNA, the CDR3 is TGCGCCAGCAGCTTGATTTCAGGGGAAGAGACCCAGTACTTC. Complete variable domain (other parts from reference TRBV5-1 and TRBJ2-5): KAGVTQTPRYLIKTRGQQVTLSCSPISGHRSVSWYQQTPGQGLQFLFEYFSETQRNKGNFPGRFSGRQFSNSRSEMNVSTLELGDSALYLCASSLISGEETQYFGPGTRLLVL.

This clone was seen a handful of times. V and J are TRBV21-1 and TRBJ1-5; the DNA was not compared with TRBD1, the D call given in the table. TRBV21-1 is a documented pseudogene. The CDR3 spans 18 residues. CDR3 coding DNA: TGTGCCAGCAGCAAAGCGCGGATACAGGGTAATAGCAATCAGCCCCAGCATTTT. It translates to CASSKARIQGNSNQPQHF.

Details on this clone: This same CDR3 is encoded by further DNA sequences in the sample. This chain joins TRBV5-1 and TRBJ2-5; maybe TRBD1 (5 bases). The ends were cut back, 0 bases at V and 2 bases at J, with 11 bases in the middle. Germline lookup yields CDR1 SGHRS and CDR2 YFSETQ. CDR3 length: 15 amino acids. The CDR3 bases are TGCGCCAGCAGCTTGGGGCTGGCAGGGCAAGAGACCCAGTACTTC. It yields the protein CASSLGLAGQETQYF.

This clone was observed a few times. The rearrangement uses TRBV30 and TRBJ1-5, with TRBD1 matching 7 bases. This CDR3 contains 16 residues. With 2 bases clipped from V and 4 bases from J, the junction kept 11 bases outside the gene matches. Germline CDR1 GTSNPN, CDR2 SVGIG (reference sequence). CDR3 bases: TGTGCCTGGAGTCCTCAGGGGGTGGGCCGAAATCAGCCCCAGCATTTT. Protein product: CAWSPQGVGRNQPQHF. Full variable domain (missing parts from reference TRBV30 and TRBJ1-5): SQTIHQWPATLVQPVGSPLSLECTVEGTSNPNLYWYRQAAGRGLQLLFYSVGIGQISSEVPQNLSASRPQDRQFILSSKKLLLSDSGFYLCAWSPQGVGRNQPQHFGDGTRLSIL.

This sequence joins TRBV5-6 and TRBJ1-5; D is perhaps TRBD1 (5 bases). CDR1 and CDR2 (germline): SGHDT, YYEEEE. V lost 0 bases and J lost 6, with 7 bases in between. The CDR3 loop spans 13 amino acids. CDR3 in DNA: TGTGCCAGCAGCTTGGGGGGCGGTCAGCCCCAGCATTTT. This codes for CASSLGGGQPQHF.

The chain joins TRBV28 to TRBJ2-7; possible D gene TRBD1, 6 bases. V was shortened by 6 bases and J by 5 bases, with 23 bases between the two germline ends. This CDR3 is built from 16 residues. Per the germline V gene, CDR1 is MDHEN and CDR2 is SYDVKM. CDR3 sequence reads: CASSEVGAGLVNEQYF. The DNA for the CDR3 is TGTGCCAGCAGCGAGGTGGGGGCCGGACTCGTGAACGAGCAGTACTTC. Complete variable domain (other parts from reference TRBV28 and TRBJ2-7): DVKVTQSSRYLVKRTGEKVFLECVQDMDHENMFWYRQDPGLGLRLIYFSYDVKMKEKGDIPEGYSVSREKKERFSLILESASTNQTSMYLCASSEVGAGLVNEQYFGPGTRLTVT.

The J gene is TRBJ1-5, the V gene TRBV6-1; D possibly corresponds to TRBD1 (5 bases). Trimming took 2 bases from V and 5 from J, leaving 7 bases between them. CDR3 length: 13 residues. The V gene's germline CDR1 is MNHNS and CDR2 SASEGT. CDR3 residues: CASSERGDQPQHF. DNA for the CDR3: TGTGCCAGCAGTGAACGGGGGGATCAGCCCCAGCATTTT.

The chain recombines TRBV25-1 with TRBJ1-3, with D maybe TRBD1 (6 bases). Trimming removed 4 bases from V and 2 bases from J, with 9 bases in between. The CDR3 length is 14 residues. Per the germline V gene, CDR1 is MGHDK and CDR2 is SYGVNS. CDR3 nucleotides: TGTGCCAGCAGTGTAAACAGGGCTGGAAACACCATATATTTT. Amino acid sequence: CASSVNRAGNTIYF.

The chain recombines TRBV2 with TRBJ2-2, with a tentative D call TRBD2 (6 bases). Trimming removed 8 bases at V and 3 bases at J, with 13 bases between. Germline V gives CDR1 SNHLY, CDR2 FYNNEI. The CDR3 spans 14 residues. In DNA form, the CDR3 reads TGTGCCAGCGGGACGGGACTTTACACCGGGGAGCTGTTTTTT. As protein: CASGTGLYTGELFF.

This clone is a singleton in its sample. The chain employs TRBV11-2 and TRBJ2-1, with 14 bases matching TRBD2. The CDR3 extends over 15 amino acids. Per germline, CDR1 SGHAT and CDR2 FQNNGV. V lost 3 bases to trimming and J lost 5 bases; unmatched junction nucleotides: 0. For the CDR3, the DNA is TGTGCCAGCAGCTTGACTAGCGGGAGGGACAATGAGCAGTTCTTC. Translating gives CASSLTSGRDNEQFF. Full variable domain (rest looked up from reference TRBV11-2 and TRBJ2-1): EAGVAQSPRYKIIEKRQSVAFWCNPISGHATLYWYQQILGQGPKLLIQFQNNGVVDDSQLPKDRFSAERLKGVDSTLKIQPAKLEDSAVYLCASSLTSGRDNEQFFGPGTRLTVL.

This chain uses TRBV30 with TRBJ2-1; D uncertain. CDR1 is GTSNPN, CDR2 SVGIG, per germline (reference sequence). V was cut by 0 bases and J by 7 bases, with 4 bases left in between. CDR3 size: 11 residues. DNA of the CDR3: TGTGCCTGGAGTGTACTGAATGAGCAGTTCTTC. It specifies CAWSVLNEQFF. The full variable domain, its missing parts supplied by reference TRBV30 and TRBJ2-1, is SQTIHQWPATLVQPVGSPLSLECTVEGTSNPNLYWYRQAAGRGLQLLFYSVGIGQISSEVPQNLSASRPQDRQFILSSKKLLLSDSGFYLCAWSVLNEQFFGPGTRLTVL.

The genes are TRBV7-6 and TRBJ1-5; D not resolved. The V gene's germline CDR1 is SGHVS and CDR2 FNYEAQ. Between the trimmed V and J ends, which lost 2 bases and 6 bases, there was a span of 14 bases. This CDR3 comprises 15 residues. The chain's CDR3 is CASSLYADGSQPQHF. CDR3 DNA: TGTGCCAGCAGCTTATATGCGGACGGGAGTCAGCCCCAGCATTTT.

V usage is TRBV29-1 and J usage is TRBJ2-7, with D perhaps matching TRBD1 (6 bases). The CDR3 totals 14 residues. CDR1 is SQVTM and CDR2 is ANQGSEA in the germline V gene. With 0 bases removed from V and 5 bases from J, the gap between germline ends came to 14 bases. CDR3 loop: CSVEDSGAGDEQYF. The CDR3, as DNA: TGCAGCGTTGAAGATTCCGGGGCAGGGGACGAGCAGTACTTC.

The chain links TRBV5-6 to TRBJ2-7, with TRBD2 as a possible D gene (6 bases). In germline, CDR1 is SGHDT, CDR2 YYEEEE. The CDR3 runs 13 residues. Trimming stripped 2 bases from V and 9 bases from J, with 15 bases between. The CDR3 loop is CASSFGATGVQYF. In DNA form, the CDR3 reads TGTGCCAGCAGCTTTGGGGCTACGGGGGTGCAGTACTTC.

The chain carries TRBV5-8 and TRBJ2-1; 9 bases align to TRBD1. This CDR3 is built from 14 residues. CDR1 is SGHTS, CDR2 YDEGEE, per germline. V trimming: 4 bases; J trimming: 2 bases; junction bases outside the gene matches: 1. CDR3 protein: CASSHRGPYNEQFF. The CDR3 DNA reads TGTGCCAGCAGCCACAGGGGGCCCTACAATGAGCAGTTCTTC. The full variable domain, its missing parts supplied by reference TRBV5-8 and TRBJ2-1, is EAGVTQSPTHLIKTRGQQATLRCSPISGHTSVYWYQQALGLGLQFLLWYDEGEERNRGNFPPRFSGRQFPNYSSELNVNALELEDSALYLCASSHRGPYNEQFFGPGTRLTVL.

In this sample, this clone turned up once. The chain combines TRBV27 with TRBJ2-1, with D possibly matching TRBD2 (6 bases). Germline V gives CDR1 MNHEY, CDR2 SMNVEV (reference sequence). Trimming took off 5 bases at V and 7 bases at J, with 18 bases between the two ends. The CDR3 is made up of 15 amino acids. CDR3 sequence (DNA): TGTGCCAGCAGTGGGGCGGGGAATGGGCCAAATGAGCAGTTCTTC. It yields the protein CASSGAGNGPNEQFF.

The V gene is TRBV15, the J gene TRBJ1-2, with 10 positions matching TRBD1. Trimming at V came to 1 base and at J to 3 bases, leaving 8 bases not matched to a gene. CDR3 length: 17 residues. Germline assignment: CDR1 LNHNV and CDR2 YYDKDF (reference sequence). CDR3: CATSRGPWTGGDYGYTF. The DNA of the CDR3 is TGTGCCACCAGCAGAGGCCCCTGGACAGGGGGAGACTATGGCTACACCTTC.

The V gene is TRBV19, the J gene TRBJ2-7; TRBD2 matches 11 bases. Germline lookup yields CDR1 LNHDA and CDR2 SQIVND (reference sequence). The CDR3 extends over 17 amino acids. Trimming took 0 bases from V and 0 from J; bases not matched to a gene: 4. As DNA, the CDR3 is TGTGCCAGTAGTATAGACGGGACTAGCGGAAGCTCCTACGAGCAGTACTTC. This encodes CASSIDGTSGSSYEQYF.

J is TRBJ2-1 and V is TRBV4-1; 7 bases map to TRBD1. CDR3 length: 19 residues. Trimming took 6 bases from V and 6 from J; bases not matched to a gene: 23. Germline assignment: CDR1 MGHRA and CDR2 YSYEKL. The CDR3 region is CASRHIRNRTYNRGNEQFF. The CDR3 bases are TGCGCCAGCAGACATATACGGAATCGGACCTATAACAGGGGCAATGAGCAGTTCTTC.

J is TRBJ2-5 and V is TRBV2; 10 positions match TRBD2. With V trimmed by 4 bases and J by 2 bases, 1 base remained unmatched. The CDR3 is 14 residues long. The germline V gene has CDR1 SNHLY and CDR2 FYNNEI. The CDR3 DNA reads as TGTGCCAGCAGTGCTAGCGGGGGACAAGAGACCCAGTACTTC. Translating it yields CASSASGGQETQYF.

The rearrangement links TRBV30 to TRBJ2-2, with a weak D call TRBD1 (6 bases). The V and J ends lost 1 base and 1 base respectively, with 10 bases between them. CDR3 length: 15 amino acids. Germline V gene lookup returns CDR1 GTSNPN and CDR2 SVGIG (reference sequence). This CDR3 reads CAWSGDRKNTGELFF. Here the CDR3 DNA reads TGTGCCTGGAGTGGTGACAGGAAGAACACCGGGGAGCTGTTTTTT.